By its share, the clone carrying this T cell receptor (beta chain) is medium-sized. Antigen unknown. The data stem from a study of type 1 regulatory T cells. About the research overall: T-allo10 is an in vitro-generated, Tr1-enriched CD4 T cell product specific for alloantigen.

Trimming removed 2 bases from V and 3 bases from J; junction bases left unmatched: 4. Germline V gene data show CDR1 as SGHAT and CDR2 as FQNNGV. This CDR3 has 14 amino acids. MiXCR, run by TCRdb on the reads, gives a single entry per CDR3 protein. The repertoire holds 55,000 to 65,000 distinct CDR3 sequences, with roughly 60% as singletons. This clonotype was obtained from a human donor in good health. The chain couples TRBV11-2 to TRBJ2-7; the match to TRBD2 covers 7 bases. Sequenced material: cultured non-Tr1 T cells, either the whole culture or a sorted T cell fraction (not recorded which). The CDR3 DNA follows: TGTGCCAGCAGCTTATTGTTAGCGGGCTACGAGCAGTACTTC. It codes for CASSLLLAGYEQYF.